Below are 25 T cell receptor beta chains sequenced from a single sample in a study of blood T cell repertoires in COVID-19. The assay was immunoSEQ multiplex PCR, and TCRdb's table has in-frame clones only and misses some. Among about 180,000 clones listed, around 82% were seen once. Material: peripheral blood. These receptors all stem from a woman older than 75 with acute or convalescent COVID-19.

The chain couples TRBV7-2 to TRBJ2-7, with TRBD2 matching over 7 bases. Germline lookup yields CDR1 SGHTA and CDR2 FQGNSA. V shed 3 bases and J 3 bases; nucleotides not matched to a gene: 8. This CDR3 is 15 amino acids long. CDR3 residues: CASSFDASGFYEQYF. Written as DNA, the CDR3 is TGTGCCAGCAGCTTTGACGCTAGCGGCTTCTACGAGCAGTACTTC.

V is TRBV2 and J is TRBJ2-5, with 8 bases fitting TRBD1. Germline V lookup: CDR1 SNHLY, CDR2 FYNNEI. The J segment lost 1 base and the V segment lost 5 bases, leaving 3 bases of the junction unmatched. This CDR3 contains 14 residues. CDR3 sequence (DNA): TGTGCCAGCAGTTTGCAGGGGGCCCAAGAGACCCAGTACTTC. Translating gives CASSLQGAQETQYF.

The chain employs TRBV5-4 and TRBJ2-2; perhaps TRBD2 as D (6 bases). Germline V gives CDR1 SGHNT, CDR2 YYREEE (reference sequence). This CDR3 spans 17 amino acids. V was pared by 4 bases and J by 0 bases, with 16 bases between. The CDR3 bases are TGTGCCAGCAGCCGAGGGCGGCCGGGGGCGAACACCGGGGAGCTGTTTTTT. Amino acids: CASSRGRPGANTGELFF.

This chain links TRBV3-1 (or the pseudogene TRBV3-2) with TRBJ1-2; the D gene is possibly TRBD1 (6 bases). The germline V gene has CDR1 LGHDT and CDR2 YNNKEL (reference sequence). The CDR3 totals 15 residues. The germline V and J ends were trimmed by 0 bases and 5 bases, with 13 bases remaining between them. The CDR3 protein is CASSQEPGHNYGYTF. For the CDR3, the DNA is TGTGCCAGCAGCCAAGAGCCGGGACACAATTATGGCTACACCTTC.

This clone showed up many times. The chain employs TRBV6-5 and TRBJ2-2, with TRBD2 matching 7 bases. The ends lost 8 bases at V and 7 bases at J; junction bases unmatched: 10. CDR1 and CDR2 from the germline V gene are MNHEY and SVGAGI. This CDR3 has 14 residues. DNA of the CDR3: TGTGCCAGCCTAGCGGTTACCCGGGTCGGGGAGCTGTTTTTT. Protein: CASLAVTRVGELFF.

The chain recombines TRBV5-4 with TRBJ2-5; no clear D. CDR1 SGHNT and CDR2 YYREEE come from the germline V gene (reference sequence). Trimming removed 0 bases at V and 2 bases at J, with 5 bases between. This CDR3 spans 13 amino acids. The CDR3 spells CASSLGLQETQYF. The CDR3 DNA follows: TGTGCCAGCAGCTTGGGACTTCAAGAGACCCAGTACTTC.

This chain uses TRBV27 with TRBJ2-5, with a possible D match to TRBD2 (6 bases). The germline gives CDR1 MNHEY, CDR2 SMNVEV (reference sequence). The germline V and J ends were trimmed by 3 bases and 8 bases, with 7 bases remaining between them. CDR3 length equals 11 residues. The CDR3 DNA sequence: TGTGCCAGCAGTTTCGGGGGTACCCAGTACTTC. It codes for CASSFGGTQYF.

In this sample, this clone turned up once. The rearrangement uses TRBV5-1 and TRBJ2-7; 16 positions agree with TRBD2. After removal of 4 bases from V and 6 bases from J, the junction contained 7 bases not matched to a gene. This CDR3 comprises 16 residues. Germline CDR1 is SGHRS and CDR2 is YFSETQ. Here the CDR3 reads CASSPRGLAGGREQYF. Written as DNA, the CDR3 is TGCGCCAGCAGCCCCCGGGGACTAGCGGGGGGGCGCGAGCAGTACTTC.

CDR3 sequence: CASSPRLAGAYQETQYF. CDR3 DNA sequence: TGTGCCAGCAGCCCACGTCTAGCGGGGGCCTACCAAGAGACCCAGTACTTC. The gene calls are TRBV3-1 (or the pseudogene TRBV3-2) and TRBJ2-5, with 10 bases matching TRBD2. CDR1 and CDR2 from the germline V gene are LGHDT and YNNKEL (reference sequence). The V and J ends lost 4 bases and 0 bases, in that order; junction bases with no gene match: 8. This CDR3 region has 17 residues.

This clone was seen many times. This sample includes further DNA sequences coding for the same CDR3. CDR3 in DNA: TGTGCCAGCAGTTCTCAGGGGTATGGCTACACCTTC. Amino acid sequence: CASSSQGYGYTF. This chain joins TRBV27 and TRBJ1-2; D possibly corresponds to TRBD1 (6 bases). CDR1 is MNHEY and CDR2 is SMNVEV in the germline V gene (reference sequence). The length of the CDR3 is 12 residues. V lost 4 bases, J lost 5 bases, and 8 bases lay in between.

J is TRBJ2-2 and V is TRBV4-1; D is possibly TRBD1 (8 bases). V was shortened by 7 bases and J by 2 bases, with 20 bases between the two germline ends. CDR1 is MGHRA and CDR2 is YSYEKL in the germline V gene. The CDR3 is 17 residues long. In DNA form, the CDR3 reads TGCGCCAGCACCCCCAGAACAGGGGGGGGTAACACCGGGGAGCTGTTTTTT. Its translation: CASTPRTGGGNTGELFF.

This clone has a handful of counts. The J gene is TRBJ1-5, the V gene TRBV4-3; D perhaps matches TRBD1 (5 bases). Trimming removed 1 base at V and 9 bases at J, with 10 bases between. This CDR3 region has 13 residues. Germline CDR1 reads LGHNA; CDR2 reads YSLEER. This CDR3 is CASSQVGTGPQHF. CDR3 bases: TGCGCCAGCAGCCAAGTGGGAACAGGGCCCCAGCATTTT.

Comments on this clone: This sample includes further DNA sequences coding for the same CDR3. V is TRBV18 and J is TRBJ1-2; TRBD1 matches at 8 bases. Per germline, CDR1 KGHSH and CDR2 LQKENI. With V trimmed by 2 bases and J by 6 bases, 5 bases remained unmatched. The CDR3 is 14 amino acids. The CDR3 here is CASSPGQGRDGYTF. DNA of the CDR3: TGTGCCAGCTCACCAGGACAGGGTAGAGATGGCTACACCTTC.

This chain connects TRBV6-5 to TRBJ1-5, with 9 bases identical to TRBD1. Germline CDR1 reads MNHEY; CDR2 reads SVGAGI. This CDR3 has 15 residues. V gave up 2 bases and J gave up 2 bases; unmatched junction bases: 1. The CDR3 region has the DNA TGTGCCAGCAGTTACAGGACAGGGGGCAATCAGCCCCAGCATTTT. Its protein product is CASSYRTGGNQPQHF.

The CDR3 DNA sequence: TGTGCCAGCAGCTTCTCGGGTCAAGAAACTTCACCCCTCCACTTT. It specifies CASSFSGQETSPLHF. The V and J genes are TRBV11-2 and TRBJ1-6, with D unclear. The V end was cut by 3 bases, the J end by 9 bases, with 15 bases between. Germline CDR1 and CDR2: SGHAT and FQNNGV. This CDR3 is 15 amino acids long.

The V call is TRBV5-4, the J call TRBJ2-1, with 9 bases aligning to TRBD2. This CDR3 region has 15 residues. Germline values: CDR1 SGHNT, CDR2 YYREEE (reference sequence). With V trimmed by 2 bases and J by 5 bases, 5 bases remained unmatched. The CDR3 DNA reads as TGTGCCAGCAGCTTTTCTAGCGGGGCTAACAATGAGCAGTTCTTC. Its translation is CASSFSSGANNEQFF.

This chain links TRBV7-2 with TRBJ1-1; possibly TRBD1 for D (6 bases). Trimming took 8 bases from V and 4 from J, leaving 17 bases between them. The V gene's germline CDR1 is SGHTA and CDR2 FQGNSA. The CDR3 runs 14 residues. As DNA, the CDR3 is TGTGCCAGCTCATCGGTAAGGGGGAGCACTGAAGCTTTCTTT. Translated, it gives CASSSVRGSTEAFF. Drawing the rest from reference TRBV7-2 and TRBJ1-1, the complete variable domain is GAGVSQSPSNKVTEKGKDVELRCDPISGHTALYWYRQSLGQGLEFLIYFQGNSAPDKSGLPSDRFSAERTGGSVSTLTIQRTQQEDSAVYLCASSSVRGSTEAFFGQGTRLTVV.

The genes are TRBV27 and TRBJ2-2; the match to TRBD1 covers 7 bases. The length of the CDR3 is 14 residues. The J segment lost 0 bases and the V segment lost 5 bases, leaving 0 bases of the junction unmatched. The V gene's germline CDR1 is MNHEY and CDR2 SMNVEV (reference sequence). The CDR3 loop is CASSGQANTGELFF. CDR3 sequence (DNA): TGTGCCAGCAGTGGACAGGCGAACACCGGGGAGCTGTTTTTT.

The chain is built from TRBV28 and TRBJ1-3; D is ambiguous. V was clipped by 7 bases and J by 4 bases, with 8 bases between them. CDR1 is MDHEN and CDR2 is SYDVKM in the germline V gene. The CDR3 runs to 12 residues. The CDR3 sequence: CASTYPGNTIYF. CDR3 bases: TGTGCCAGCACCTATCCGGGAAACACCATATATTTT.

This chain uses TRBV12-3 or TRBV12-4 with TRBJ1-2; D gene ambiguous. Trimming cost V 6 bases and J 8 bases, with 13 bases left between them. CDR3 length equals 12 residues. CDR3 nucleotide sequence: TGTGCCAGCAGCTCTACGCCGAGGGGCTACACCTTC. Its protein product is CASSSTPRGYTF.

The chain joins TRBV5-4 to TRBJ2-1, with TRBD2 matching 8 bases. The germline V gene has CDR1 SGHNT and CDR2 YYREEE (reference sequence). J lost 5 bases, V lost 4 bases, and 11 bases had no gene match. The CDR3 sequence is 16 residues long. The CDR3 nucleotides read TGTGCCAGCAGCACCTGGGGACTAGGAGTCCACAATGAGCAGTTCTTC. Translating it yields CASSTWGLGVHNEQFF.

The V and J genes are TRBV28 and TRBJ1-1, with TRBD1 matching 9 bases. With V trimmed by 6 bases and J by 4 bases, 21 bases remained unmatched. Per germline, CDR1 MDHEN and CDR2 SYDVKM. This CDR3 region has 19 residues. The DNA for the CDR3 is TGTGCCAGCAGCACCCCATTGACAGGGGGAATGTGGGGGACCACTGAAGCTTTCTTT. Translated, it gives CASSTPLTGGMWGTTEAFF.

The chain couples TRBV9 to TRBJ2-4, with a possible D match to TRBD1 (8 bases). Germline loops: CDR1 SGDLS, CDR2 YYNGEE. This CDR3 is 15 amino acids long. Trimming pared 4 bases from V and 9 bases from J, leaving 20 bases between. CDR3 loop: CASSPSGGGGTIQYF. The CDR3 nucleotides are TGTGCCAGCAGCCCATCAGGGGGCGGGGGTACCATTCAGTACTTC.

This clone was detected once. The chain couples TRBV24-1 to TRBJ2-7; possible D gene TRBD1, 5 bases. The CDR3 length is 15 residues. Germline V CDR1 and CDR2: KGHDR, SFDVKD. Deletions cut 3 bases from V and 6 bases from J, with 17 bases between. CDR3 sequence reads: CATSDPRQRGVEQYF. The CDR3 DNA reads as TGTGCCACCAGTGATCCCCGACAGAGAGGTGTCGAGCAGTACTTC.

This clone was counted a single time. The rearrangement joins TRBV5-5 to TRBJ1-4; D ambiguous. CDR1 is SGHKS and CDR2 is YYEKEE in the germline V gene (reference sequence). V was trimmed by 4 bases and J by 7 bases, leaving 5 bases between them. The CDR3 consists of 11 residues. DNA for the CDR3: TGTGCCAGCAGCCTACGTGAAAAACTGTTTTTT. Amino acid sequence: CASSLREKLFF.